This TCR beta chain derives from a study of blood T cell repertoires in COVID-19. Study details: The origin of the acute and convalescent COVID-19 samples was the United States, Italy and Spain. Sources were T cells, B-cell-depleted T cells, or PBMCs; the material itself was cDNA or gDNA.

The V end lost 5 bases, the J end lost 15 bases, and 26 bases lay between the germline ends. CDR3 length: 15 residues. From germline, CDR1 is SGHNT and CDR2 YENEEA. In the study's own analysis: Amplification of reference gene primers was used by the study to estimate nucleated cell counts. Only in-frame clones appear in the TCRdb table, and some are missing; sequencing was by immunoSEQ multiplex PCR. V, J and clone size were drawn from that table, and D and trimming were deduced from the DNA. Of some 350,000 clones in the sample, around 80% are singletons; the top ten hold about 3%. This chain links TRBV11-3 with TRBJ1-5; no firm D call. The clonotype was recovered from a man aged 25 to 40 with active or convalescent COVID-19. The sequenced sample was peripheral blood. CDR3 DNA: TGTGCCAGCAGCCCGAGGGTGGACGATGGCTCCTCTGCGCATTTT. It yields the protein CASSPRVDDGSSAHF.